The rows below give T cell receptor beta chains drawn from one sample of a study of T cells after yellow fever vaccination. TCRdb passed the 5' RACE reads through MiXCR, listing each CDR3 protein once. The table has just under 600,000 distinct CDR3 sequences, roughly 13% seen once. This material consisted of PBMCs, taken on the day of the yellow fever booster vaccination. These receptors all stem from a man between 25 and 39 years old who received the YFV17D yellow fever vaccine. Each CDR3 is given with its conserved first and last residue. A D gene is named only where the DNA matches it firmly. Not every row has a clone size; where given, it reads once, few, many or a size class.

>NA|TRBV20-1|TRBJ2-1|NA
TGCAGTGCTAGAGATTTGCTAGCCTCCTACAATGAGCAGTTCTTC
CSARDLLASYNEQFF
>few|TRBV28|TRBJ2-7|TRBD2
TGTGCCAGCAGTTTTAGTCTAGCGGACCCTACCTCCTACGAGCAGTACTTC
CASSFSLADPTSYEQYF
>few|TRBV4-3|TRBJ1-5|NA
TGCGCCAGCAGCCAAGATTTTGCAGTTAGCAATCAGCCCCAGCATTTT
CASSQDFAVSNQPQHF
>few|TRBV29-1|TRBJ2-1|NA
TGCAGCGTTGATGACGGTGACAATGAGCAGTTCTTC
CSVDDGDNEQFF
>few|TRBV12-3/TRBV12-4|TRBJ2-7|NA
TGTGCCAGCAGTCAGTACGGGCAGTACTACGAGCAGTACTTC
CASSQYGQYYEQYF
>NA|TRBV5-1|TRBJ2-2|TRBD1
TGCGCCAGCAGACCGGGACAGGGTCGTAACACCGGGGAGCTGTTTTTT
CASRPGQGRNTGELFF
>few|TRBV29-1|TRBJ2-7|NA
TGCAGCGTCCCACAGGGATACGAGCAGTACTTC
CSVPQGYEQYF
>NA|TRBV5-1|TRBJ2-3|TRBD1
TGCGCCAGCAAACGGGGGACAGGGCACGATACGCAGTATTTT
CASKRGTGHDTQYF
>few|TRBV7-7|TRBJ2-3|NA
TGTGCCAGCAGCTTAGGAGTTGGTCGAATGCAGTATTTT
CASSLGVGRMQYF
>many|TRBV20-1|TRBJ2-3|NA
TGCAGTGCTAGCGGCCCCGAACCAGATACGCAGTATTTT
CSASGPEPDTQYF
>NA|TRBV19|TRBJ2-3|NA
TGTGCCAGTAGCGACGACAGGCCCTCTCCGCAGTATTTT
CASSDDRPSPQYF
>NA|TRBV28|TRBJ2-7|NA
TGTGCCAGCAGATCATCCGAGCAGTACTTC
CASRSSEQYF
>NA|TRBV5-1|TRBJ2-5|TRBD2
TGCGCCAGCAGCTTGCTAGCGGGAGTTGTGGAGACCCAGTACTTC
CASSLLAGVVETQYF
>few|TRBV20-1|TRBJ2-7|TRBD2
TGCAGTGCTTCTCCTAGCGGGAGTTACGAGCAGTACTTC
CSASPSGSYEQYF
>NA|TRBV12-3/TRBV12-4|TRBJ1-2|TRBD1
TGTGCCAGCAGTACGGACAGGGCAACTGGCTACACCTTC
CASSTDRATGYTF
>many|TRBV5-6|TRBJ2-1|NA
TGTGCCAGCAGCTCCCGGGCGAAGGGTGAGCAGTTCTTC
CASSSRAKGEQFF
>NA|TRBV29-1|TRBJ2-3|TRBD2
TGCAGCGTTGACGTGATTAGCGGGAGTCCAGATACGCAGTATTTT
CSVDVISGSPDTQYF
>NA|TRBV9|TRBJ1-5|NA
TGTGCCAGCAGTTCACCGGGGAGCAATCAGCCCCAGCATTTT
CASSSPGSNQPQHF
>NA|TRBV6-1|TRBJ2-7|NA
TGTGCCAGCAACTTACAGAAGGCCCCTTACGAGCAGTACTTC
CASNLQKAPYEQYF
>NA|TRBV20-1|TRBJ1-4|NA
TGCAGTGCTGTTATGGGGGTTGAGGAAAAACTGTTTTTT
CSAVMGVEEKLFF
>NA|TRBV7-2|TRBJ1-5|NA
TGTGCCAGCGGTCTGGGGTCATATAGCAATCAGCCCCAGCATTTT
CASGLGSYSNQPQHF
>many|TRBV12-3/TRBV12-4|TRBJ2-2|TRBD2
TGTGCCAGCAGACTAGCGGCGAACACCGGGGAGCTGTTTTTT
CASRLAANTGELFF
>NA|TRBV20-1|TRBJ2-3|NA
TGCAGTGCCCCACTAGATGGAGTTGGTACAGATACGCAGTATTTT
CSAPLDGVGTDTQYF
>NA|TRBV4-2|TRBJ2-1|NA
TGTGCCAGCAGCCATGGACTAAACAATGAGCAGTTCTTC
CASSHGLNNEQFF
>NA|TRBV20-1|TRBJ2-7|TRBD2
TGCAGTGCCCCACAACTAGCGGGAGGCGGGGAGCAGTACTTC
CSAPQLAGGGEQYF
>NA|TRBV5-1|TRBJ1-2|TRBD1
TGCGCCAGCAGCTCAGGACAGGGGGCTACTGGCTACACCTTC
CASSSGQGATGYTF
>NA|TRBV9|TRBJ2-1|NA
TGTGCCAGCAGCGTAGGTCAAGGTGAGCAGTTCTTC
CASSVGQGEQFF
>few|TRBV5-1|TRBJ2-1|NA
TGCGCCAGCAGCTCACCCCCAGACGGGAGCTCCTACAATGAGCAGTTCTTC
CASSSPPDGSSYNEQFF
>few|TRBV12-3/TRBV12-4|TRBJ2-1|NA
TGTGCCAGCAGTCCACCTAGCGCCGGGAGCGATGAGCAGTTCTTC
CASSPPSAGSDEQFF
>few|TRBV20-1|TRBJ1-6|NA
TGCAGTGCTAGAGTAAACAAGGGGGATAATTCACCCCTCCACTTT
CSARVNKGDNSPLHF
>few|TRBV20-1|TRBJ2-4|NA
TGCAGTGCTAGTCGCGGAGCCAAAAACATTCAGTACTTC
CSASRGAKNIQYF